Listed below are T cell receptor beta chains from one sample, sequenced in a study of blood T cell repertoires in COVID-19. TCRdb keeps only in-frame clones here, not all; method: immunoSEQ multiplex PCR. The sample holds around 250,000 clones; 75% to 90% are singletons and the top ten take more than 8.5%. What was sequenced was peripheral blood. These receptors originate from a woman in her 70s with COVID-19, enrolled during active disease. Each CDR3 is given with its conserved first and last residue. D genes are given only for firm matches. Expanded clones are given a class, and other clones once, few, many or no size at all.

J | V | size | D | DNA | CDR3
TRBJ1-1 | TRBV19 | . | TRBD1 | TGTGCCAGTAGTAACAGGGGGCTACGGACTGAAGCTTTCTTT | CASSNRGLRTEAFF
TRBJ2-7 | TRBV19 | . | TRBD1 | TGTGCCAGTAGGCCGGGGACAGCCAGCTCCTACGAGCAGTACTTC | CASRPGTASSYEQYF
TRBJ1-1 | TRBV6-4 | . | . | TGTGCCAGCAGTGATCCAGGGGAGGGGGCTTTCTTT | CASSDPGEGAFF
TRBJ2-3 | TRBV19 | . | TRBD2 | TGTGCCAGTAGTTCGGGGGAGGGTAGCACAGATACGCAGTATTTT | CASSSGEGSTDTQYF
TRBJ2-3 | TRBV30 | . | . | TGTGCCTGGAGTGGACTAGTCCGGGATACGCAGTATTTT | CAWSGLVRDTQYF
TRBJ1-2 | TRBV27 | . | . | TGTGCCAGCAGTTTTGACAGCCGCTATGGCTACACCTTC | CASSFDSRYGYTF
TRBJ2-2 | TRBV24-1 | . | TRBD2 | TGTGCCACCAGTGATAGTCCCGGGACTAGCGGGATTGCGAACACCGGGGAGCTGTTTTTT | CATSDSPGTSGIANTGELFF
TRBJ1-1 | TRBV6-5 | . | . | TGTGCCAGCAGTTACGGGGGGGCGGTGAGTAACACTGAAGCTTTCTTT | CASSYGGAVSNTEAFF
TRBJ2-2 | TRBV30 | . | . | TGTGCCTGGAGTGTTATAGCGAACACCGGGGAGCTGTTTTTT | CAWSVIANTGELFF
TRBJ1-5 | TRBV19 | . | . | TGTGCCAGTAGTCCCGCGGGTTACAATCAGCCCCAGCATTTT | CASSPAGYNQPQHF
TRBJ2-7 | TRBV7-9 | . | . | TGTGCCAGCAGCCAACCAACTTTCGACAGGAACGAGCAGTACTTC | CASSQPTFDRNEQYF
TRBJ1-1 | TRBV4-1 | . | TRBD1 | TGCGCCAGCAGCCGGGCTCCGGGACAGGGGGCGGAGGGGACTGAAGCTTTCTTT | CASSRAPGQGAEGTEAFF
TRBJ1-5 | TRBV6-5 | . | . | TGTGCCAGCAGACCAGGTTATAGCAATCAGCCCCAGCATTTT | CASRPGYSNQPQHF
TRBJ2-5 | TRBV6-5 | . | TRBD1 | TGTGCCAGCAGTTTTAACAGGGGAGAGACCCAGTACTTC | CASSFNRGETQYF
TRBJ2-2 | TRBV25-1 | . | TRBD2 | TGTGCCAGCAGTGCCCCGACTAGCGGGATGTTTACCGGGGAGCTGTTTTTT | CASSAPTSGMFTGELFF
TRBJ2-1 | TRBV6-2/TRBV6-3 | . | . | TGTGCCAGCAGTTATGGGGAGGAGCAGTTCTTC | CASSYGEEQFF
TRBJ2-5 | TRBV24-1 | . | TRBD2 | TGTGCCACCAGTGACCCGGGACTAGCGGGAGGAGAGACCCAGTACTTC | CATSDPGLAGGETQYF
TRBJ1-5 | TRBV30 | . | TRBD1 | TGTGCCTGGAGTGCGGACAGGGGTGGTCAGCCCCAGCATTTT | CAWSADRGGQPQHF
TRBJ1-2 | TRBV19 | . | TRBD1 | TGTGCCAGTAGTATCCAGGGGGCAGGTGGCTACACCTTC | CASSIQGAGGYTF
TRBJ1-2 | TRBV6-5 | . | . | TGTGCCAGCTTCCACTCTGGGACACCGGGGGGCTACACCTTC | CASFHSGTPGGYTF
TRBJ1-2 | TRBV19 | . | TRBD1 | TGTGCCAGTAGTATAGATCAACGACAGGGAATTGCTGGTGGCTACACCTTC | CASSIDQRQGIAGGYTF
TRBJ1-2 | TRBV12-3/TRBV12-4 | . | . | TGTGCCAGCAGCCCAGGGCAGCGCTATGGCTACACCTTC | CASSPGQRYGYTF
TRBJ2-1 | TRBV6-5 | . | TRBD2 | TGTGCCGCCCGACTAGCGGGAGGCGATGAGCAGTTCTTC | CAARLAGGDEQFF
TRBJ1-5 | TRBV10-3 | . | . | TGTGCCATCAGTGAGAGGGCAGGGGTTTATCAGCCCCAGCATTTT | CAISERAGVYQPQHF
TRBJ2-7 | TRBV30 | . | TRBD2 | TGTGCCTGGAGTCATAGCGGGAGCCTCTACGAGCAGTACTTC | CAWSHSGSLYEQYF
TRBJ1-1 | TRBV20-1 | few | . | TGTGGGGGGGTGAACACTGAAGCTTTCTTT | CGGVNTEAFF
TRBJ1-2 | TRBV19 | . | TRBD1 | TGTGCCAGTAGTACCATATCCGGGACAGGGGACCATGGCTACACCTTC | CASSTISGTGDHGYTF
TRBJ2-1 | TRBV19 | . | . | TGTGCCAGTAGTAGCGAGGGTGGCTCCTACAATGAGCAGTTCTTC | CASSSEGGSYNEQFF
TRBJ2-1 | TRBV28 | . | TRBD2 | TGTGCCAGCAGTTTGGAGATCGGGAGGGCCTATGGTGAGCAGTTCTTC | CASSLEIGRAYGEQFF
TRBJ1-6 | TRBV30 | . | TRBD1 | TGTGCCTGGAGTGATGACAGGGCACATAATTCACCCCTCCACTTT | CAWSDDRAHNSPLHF
TRBJ1-2 | TRBV5-1 | . | TRBD1 | TGCGCCAGCAGCTTGACAGGGGAACCTAACTATGGCTACACCTTC | CASSLTGEPNYGYTF
TRBJ2-3 | TRBV5-1 | . | TRBD2 | TGCGCCAGCAGCTTGAGCCGAGGGAGGGCCCTTAATACGCAGTATTTT | CASSLSRGRALNTQYF
TRBJ1-5 | TRBV19 | . | . | TGTGCCAGTAGTAAGCCGGGAGCTCACAATCAGCCCCAGCATTTT | CASSKPGAHNQPQHF
TRBJ1-2 | TRBV4-3 | once | . | TGCGCCAGCAGCCAAGATACAGGGTTCGCTAACTATGGCTACACCTTC | CASSQDTGFANYGYTF
TRBJ2-1 | TRBV10-3 | . | TRBD1 | TGTGCCATAAAATCCGGGACAGGGGTGGTCCATGAGCAGTTCTTC | CAIKSGTGVVHEQFF
TRBJ2-1 | TRBV7-9 | . | . | TGTGCCGGCACAGCAGCGGGCAGCTCCTACAATGAGCAGTTCTTC | CAGTAAGSSYNEQFF
TRBJ1-5 | TRBV5-6 | . | . | TGTGCCAGCAGCATGGCCGGGGGACAGCCCCAGCATTTT | CASSMAGGQPQHF
TRBJ2-2 | TRBV6-4 | . | . | TGTGCCAGCAGTCTTCAGGGATTTGGCCAAAACACCGGGGAGCTGTTTTTT | CASSLQGFGQNTGELFF
TRBJ2-7 | TRBV5-1 | few | . | TGCGCCAGCAGCTTACAACAGGGCCCCTACGAGCAGTACTTC | CASSLQQGPYEQYF
TRBJ1-6 | TRBV4-3 | . | TRBD1 | TGCGCCAGCAGCCAAGACCCCGGGACAGGGAATAATTCACCCCTCCACTTT | CASSQDPGTGNNSPLHF
TRBJ2-7 | TRBV28 | . | TRBD1 | TGTGCCAGCAGGGAAGGACAGGGATATCGGGAGCAGTACTTC | CASREGQGYREQYF
TRBJ1-5 | TRBV30 | . | TRBD1 | TGTGCCTGGAGTGCACAGGGGGTGCAGCCCCAGCATTTT | CAWSAQGVQPQHF
TRBJ2-3 | TRBV5-1 | . | TRBD2 | TGCGCCAGCAGCTTGCCTCTAGCGGGAGGTGCAGATACGCAGTATTTT | CASSLPLAGGADTQYF
TRBJ1-1 | TRBV11-2 | . | TRBD1 | TGTGCCAGCAGCTTAGGGACAGGGGGAATCACTGAAGCTTTCTTT | CASSLGTGGITEAFF
TRBJ2-5 | TRBV18 | few | . | TGTGCCAGCTCACCACGGGCGGGCGGCCAAGAGACCCAGTACTTC | CASSPRAGGQETQYF
TRBJ2-7 | TRBV12-5 | few | . | TGTGCTAGTGGTTTGGGCGGAACCTACGAGCAGTACTTC | CASGLGGTYEQYF
TRBJ2-7 | TRBV4-1 | . | TRBD1 | TGCGCCAGCAGCCAACCTCTCTACCGGGACAGGGTTTTCGACGAGCAGTACTTC | CASSQPLYRDRVFDEQYF
TRBJ2-7 | TRBV28 | . | TRBD1 | TGTGCCAGCACCCCTGGGGGGACAGGGGATAGGGAGCAGTACTTC | CASTPGGTGDREQYF
TRBJ2-7 | TRBV27 | . | TRBD1 | TGTGCCAGCAGTTGGGGGACAGGGGACTACGAGCAGTACTTC | CASSWGTGDYEQYF
TRBJ2-3 | TRBV10-3 | . | . | TGTGCCATCAGGGGAACTCAGGGATATACGCAGTATTTT | CAIRGTQGYTQYF
TRBJ2-7 | TRBV7-2 | . | . | TGTGCCAGCAGCTTAGCAGCCTTAACCTACGAGCAGTACTTC | CASSLAALTYEQYF
TRBJ1-2 | TRBV18 | . | . | TGTGCCAGCTCACCAAACACGTTATACTATGGCTACACCTTC | CASSPNTLYYGYTF
TRBJ1-1 | TRBV30 | . | TRBD1 | TGTGCCTGGAGTTCAACAGGGGGCACTGAAGCTTTCTTT | CAWSSTGGTEAFF
TRBJ2-3 | TRBV11-2 | . | TRBD2 | TGTGCCAGCACCCTACTAGCGGGAAACACAGATACGCAGTATTTT | CASTLLAGNTDTQYF
TRBJ2-7 | TRBV6-5 | . | . | TGTGCCAGCAAGTTGACGGGAGAGGGGGAGCAGTACTTC | CASKLTGEGEQYF